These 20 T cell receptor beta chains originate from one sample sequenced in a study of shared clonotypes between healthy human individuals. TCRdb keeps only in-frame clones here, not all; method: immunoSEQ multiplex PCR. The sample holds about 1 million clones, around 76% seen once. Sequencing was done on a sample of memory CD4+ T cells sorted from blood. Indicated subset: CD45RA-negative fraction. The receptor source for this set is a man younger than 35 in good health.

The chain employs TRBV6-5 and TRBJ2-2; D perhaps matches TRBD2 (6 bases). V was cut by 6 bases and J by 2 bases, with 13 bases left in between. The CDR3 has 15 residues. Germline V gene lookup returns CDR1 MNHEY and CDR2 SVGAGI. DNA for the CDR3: TGTGCCAGCAGGGGACTCATTACTAACACCGGGGAGCTGTTTTTT. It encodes CASRGLITNTGELFF.

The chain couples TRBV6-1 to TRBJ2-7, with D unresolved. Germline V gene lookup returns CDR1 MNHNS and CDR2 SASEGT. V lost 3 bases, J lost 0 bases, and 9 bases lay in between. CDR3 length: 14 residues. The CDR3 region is CASSDAWISYEQYF. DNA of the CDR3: TGTGCCAGCAGTGATGCTTGGATCTCCTACGAGCAGTACTTC.

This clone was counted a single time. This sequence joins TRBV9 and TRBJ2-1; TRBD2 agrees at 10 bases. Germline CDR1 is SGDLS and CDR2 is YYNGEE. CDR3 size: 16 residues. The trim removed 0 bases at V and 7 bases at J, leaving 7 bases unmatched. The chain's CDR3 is CASSVEPSGGANEQFF. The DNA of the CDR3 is TGTGCCAGCAGCGTAGAACCGAGCGGGGGGGCGAATGAGCAGTTCTTC. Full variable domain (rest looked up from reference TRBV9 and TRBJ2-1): DSGVTQTPKHLITATGQRVTLRCSPRSGDLSVYWYQQSLDQGLQFLIQYYNGEERAKGNILERFSAQQFPDLHSELNLSSLELGDSALYFCASSVEPSGGANEQFFGPGTRLTVL.

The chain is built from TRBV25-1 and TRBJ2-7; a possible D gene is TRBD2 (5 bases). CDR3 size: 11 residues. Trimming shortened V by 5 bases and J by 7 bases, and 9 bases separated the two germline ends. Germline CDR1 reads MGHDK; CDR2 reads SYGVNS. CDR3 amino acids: CASSFTGEQYF. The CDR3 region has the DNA TGTGCCAGCAGTTTTACGGGGGAGCAGTACTTC.

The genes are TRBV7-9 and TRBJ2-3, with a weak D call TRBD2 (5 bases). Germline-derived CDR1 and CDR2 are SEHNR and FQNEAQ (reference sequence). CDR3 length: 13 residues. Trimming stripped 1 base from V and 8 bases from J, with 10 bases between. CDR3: CASSLEPRGTQYF. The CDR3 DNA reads TGTGCCAGCAGCTTAGAACCACGGGGTACGCAGTATTTT.

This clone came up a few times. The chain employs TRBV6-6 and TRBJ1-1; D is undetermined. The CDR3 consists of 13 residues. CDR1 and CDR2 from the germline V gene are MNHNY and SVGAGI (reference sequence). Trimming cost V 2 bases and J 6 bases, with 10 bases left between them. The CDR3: CASSYGGRAEAFF. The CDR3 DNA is TGTGCCAGCAGTTACGGAGGTAGGGCTGAAGCTTTCTTT.

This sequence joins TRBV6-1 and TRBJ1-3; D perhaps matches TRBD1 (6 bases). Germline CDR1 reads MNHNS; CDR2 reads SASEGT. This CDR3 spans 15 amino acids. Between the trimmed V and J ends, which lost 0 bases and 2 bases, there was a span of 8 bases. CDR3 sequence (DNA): TGTGCCAGCAGTGAAGCGGGGACACCTGGAAACACCATATATTTT. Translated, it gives CASSEAGTPGNTIYF.

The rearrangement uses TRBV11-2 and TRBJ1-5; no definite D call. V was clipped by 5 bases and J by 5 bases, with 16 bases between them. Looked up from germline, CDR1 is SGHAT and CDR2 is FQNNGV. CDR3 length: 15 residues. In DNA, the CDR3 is TGTGCCAGCAGCCGCTATGGACGGCTTGATCAGCCCCAGCATTTT. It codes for CASSRYGRLDQPQHF.

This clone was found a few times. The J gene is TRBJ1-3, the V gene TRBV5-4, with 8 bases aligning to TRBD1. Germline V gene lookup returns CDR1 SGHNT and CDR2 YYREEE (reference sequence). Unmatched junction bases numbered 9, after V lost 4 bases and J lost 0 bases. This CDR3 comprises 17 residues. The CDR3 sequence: CASSLGQGPYSGNTIYF. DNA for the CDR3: TGTGCCAGCAGCCTCGGACAGGGACCCTACTCTGGAAACACCATATATTTT.

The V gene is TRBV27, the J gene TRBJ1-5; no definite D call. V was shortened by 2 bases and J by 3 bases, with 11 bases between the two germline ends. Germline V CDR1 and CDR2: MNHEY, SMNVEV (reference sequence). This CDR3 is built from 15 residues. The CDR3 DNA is TGTGCCAGCAGTTTACGGACGGGTTACAATCAGCCCCAGCATTTT. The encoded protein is CASSLRTGYNQPQHF.

As DNA, the CDR3 is TGTGCCAGCAGTGACTCGAAGTCGGGGGGGCGAGTTGCCCCGGGGGAGCTGTTTTTT. Amino acids: CASSDSKSGGRVAPGELFF. The chain joins TRBV6-4 to TRBJ2-2; 8 positions agree with TRBD2. Germline-derived CDR1 and CDR2 are MRHNA and SNTAGT. J gave up 8 bases and V 0 bases, and 17 bases lay outside the gene matches. The CDR3 is 19 amino acids.

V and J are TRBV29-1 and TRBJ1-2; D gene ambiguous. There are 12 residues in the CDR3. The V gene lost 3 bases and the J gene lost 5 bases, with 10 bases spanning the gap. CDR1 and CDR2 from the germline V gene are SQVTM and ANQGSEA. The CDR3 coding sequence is TGCAGCGTTGACACTCAGCCATATGGCTACACCTTC. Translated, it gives CSVDTQPYGYTF.

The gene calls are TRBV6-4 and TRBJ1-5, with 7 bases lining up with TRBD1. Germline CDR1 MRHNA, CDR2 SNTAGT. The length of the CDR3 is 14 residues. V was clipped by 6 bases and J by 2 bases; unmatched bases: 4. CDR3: CASSPQGGNQPQHF. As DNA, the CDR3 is TGTGCCAGCAGCCCTCAGGGGGGCAATCAGCCCCAGCATTTT.

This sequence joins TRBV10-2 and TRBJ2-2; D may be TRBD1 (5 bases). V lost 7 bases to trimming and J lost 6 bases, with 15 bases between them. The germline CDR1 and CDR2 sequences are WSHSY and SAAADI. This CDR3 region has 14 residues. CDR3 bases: TGCGCCAGCAAAGACAGTCCCCTCGCCGGGGAGCTGTTTTTT. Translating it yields CASKDSPLAGELFF.

The CDR3 is CASSPQDQAYEQYF. The CDR3 DNA reads as TGTGCCAGCTCACCCCAGGACCAGGCCTACGAGCAGTACTTC. This chain uses TRBV18 with TRBJ2-7; D not resolved. Trimming removed 3 bases at V and 2 bases at J, with 11 bases between. Germline values: CDR1 KGHSH, CDR2 LQKENI. This CDR3 has 14 amino acids.

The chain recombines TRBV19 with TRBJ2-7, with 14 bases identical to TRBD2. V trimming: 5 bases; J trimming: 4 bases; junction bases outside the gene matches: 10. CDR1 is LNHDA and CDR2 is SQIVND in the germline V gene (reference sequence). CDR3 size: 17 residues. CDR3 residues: CASSLSGLAGDLYEQYF. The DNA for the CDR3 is TGTGCCAGTAGTCTATCGGGACTAGCGGGGGATTTGTACGAGCAGTACTTC.

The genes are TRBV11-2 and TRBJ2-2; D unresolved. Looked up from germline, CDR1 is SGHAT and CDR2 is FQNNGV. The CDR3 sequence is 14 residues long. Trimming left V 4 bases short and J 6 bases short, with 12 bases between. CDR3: CASSWDTASGELFF. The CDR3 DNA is TGTGCCAGCAGCTGGGATACGGCGTCCGGGGAGCTGTTTTTT.

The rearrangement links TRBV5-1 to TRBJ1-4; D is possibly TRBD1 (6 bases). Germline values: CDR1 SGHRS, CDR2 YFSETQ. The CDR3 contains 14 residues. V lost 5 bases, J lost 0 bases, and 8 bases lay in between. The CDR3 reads CASRSGATNEKLFF. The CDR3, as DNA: TGCGCCAGCAGATCAGGGGCAACTAATGAAAAACTGTTTTTT. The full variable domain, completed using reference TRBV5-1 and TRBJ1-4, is KAGVTQTPRYLIKTRGQQVTLSCSPISGHRSVSWYQQTPGQGLQFLFEYFSETQRNKGNFPGRFSGRQFSNSRSEMNVSTLELGDSALYLCASRSGATNEKLFFGSGTQLSVL.

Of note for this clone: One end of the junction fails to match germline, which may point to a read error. The DNA of the CDR3 is TGTGCCGGCAGCTTGACAGGGGATAGCTCACCCCTCCACTTT. This encodes CAGSLTGDSSPLHF. This rearrangement joins TRBV6-6 to TRBJ1-6; 8 nucleotides agree with TRBD1. The CDR3 spans 14 residues. Germline loops: CDR1 MNHNY, CDR2 SVGAGI (reference sequence).

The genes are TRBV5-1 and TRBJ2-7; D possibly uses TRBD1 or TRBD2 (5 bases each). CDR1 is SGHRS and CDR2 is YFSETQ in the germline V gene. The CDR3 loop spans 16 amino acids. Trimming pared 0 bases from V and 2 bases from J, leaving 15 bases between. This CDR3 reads CASSLGGTFLAYEQYF. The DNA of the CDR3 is TGCGCCAGCAGCTTGGGTGGGACCTTCCTCGCCTACGAGCAGTACTTC.